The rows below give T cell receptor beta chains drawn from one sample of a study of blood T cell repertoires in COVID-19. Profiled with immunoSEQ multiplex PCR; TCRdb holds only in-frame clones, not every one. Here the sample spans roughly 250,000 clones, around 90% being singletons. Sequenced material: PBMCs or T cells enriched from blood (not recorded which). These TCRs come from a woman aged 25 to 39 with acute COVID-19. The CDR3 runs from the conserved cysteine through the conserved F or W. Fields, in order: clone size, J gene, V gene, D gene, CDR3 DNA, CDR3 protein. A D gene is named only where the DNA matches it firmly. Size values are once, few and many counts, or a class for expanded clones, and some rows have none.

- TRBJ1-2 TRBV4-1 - TGCGCCAGCAGCCAAGGATTGCGGGGGCGTTTCGATGGCTACACCTTC CASSQGLRGRFDGYTF
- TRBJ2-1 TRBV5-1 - TGCGCCAGCAGCTTATTACCGTCTCCCGCCCGGGGGTCCTACAATGAGCAGTTCTTC CASSLLPSPARGSYNEQFF
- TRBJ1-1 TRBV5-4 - TGTGCCAGCAGCCATTTCGTGAGCACTGAAGCTTTCTTT CASSHFVSTEAFF
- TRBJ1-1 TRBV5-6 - TGTGCCAGCAGCCACGGGGGGAACACTGAAGCTTTCTTT CASSHGGNTEAFF
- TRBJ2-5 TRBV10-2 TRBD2 TGCGCCAGCAGAGTTGGAGCGGGGGGCGTTCGGGAGACCCAGTACTTC CASRVGAGGVRETQYF
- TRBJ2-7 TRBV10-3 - TGTGCCATCAGCGGGGTTACCAGACTTAGCGCCTCCTACGAGCAGTACTTC CAISGVTRLSASYEQYF
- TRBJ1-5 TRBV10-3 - TGTGCCATCAGTGAGGGAGGAGGGGTACAGCCCCAGCATTTT CAISEGGGVQPQHF
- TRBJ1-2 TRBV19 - TGTGCCAGTAGTATAGGGGGGCTGGCTCACTATGGCTACACCTTC CASSIGGLAHYGYTF
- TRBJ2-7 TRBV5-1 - TGCGCCAGCAGCACGCCGGAGGGACACGAGCAGTACTTC CASSTPEGHEQYF
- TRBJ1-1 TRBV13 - TGTGCCAGCAGCTTAGGCGGCAGGGCTGGCACTGAAGCTTTCTTT CASSLGGRAGTEAFF
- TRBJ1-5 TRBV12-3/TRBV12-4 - TGTGCCACCCAGGCCGGGGGCAATCAGCCCCAGCATTTT CATQAGGNQPQHF
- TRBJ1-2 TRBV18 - TGTGCCAGCTCACCCCGGGGGGGGGAGCCTAACTATGGCTACACCTTC CASSPRGGEPNYGYTF
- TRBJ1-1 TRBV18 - TGTGCCAGCTCACCCCTGGCTGTAAACACTGAAGCTTTCTTT CASSPLAVNTEAFF
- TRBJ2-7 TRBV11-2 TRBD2 TGTGCCAGCAGCTCGGGACTAGCGGGGACCTACGAGCAGTACTTC CASSSGLAGTYEQYF
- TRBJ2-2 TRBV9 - TGTGCCAGCAGCACAGAGGGAGTGGGCGGGGAGCTGTTTTTT CASSTEGVGGELFF
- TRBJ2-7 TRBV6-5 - TGTGCCAGCCTGAGGCCTCGCTCCTACGAGCAGTACTTC CASLRPRSYEQYF
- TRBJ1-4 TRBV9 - TGTGCCAGCAGCAGACAAGGGGGAGTGGAGGAAAAACTGTTTTTT CASSRQGGVEEKLFF
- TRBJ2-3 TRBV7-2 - TGTGCCAGCAGCTTAGTCGGATCGGGGGAGGATACGCAGTATTTT CASSLVGSGEDTQYF
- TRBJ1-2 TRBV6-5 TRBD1 TGTGCCAGCAAGGGACAGTTGGACTACACCTTC CASKGQLDYTF
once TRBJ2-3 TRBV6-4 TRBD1 TGTGCCAGCAGCGCGGACAGGCTTAGCACAGATACGCAGTATTTT CASSADRLSTDTQYF
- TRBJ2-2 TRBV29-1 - TGCAGCGCAGGTACAGGGAACACCGGGGAGCTGTTTTTT CSAGTGNTGELFF
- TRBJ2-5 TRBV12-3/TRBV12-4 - TGTGCCAGCACCCGCTCCCCGGGGGCCCAGTACTTC CASTRSPGAQYF
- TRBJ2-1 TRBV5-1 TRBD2 TGCGCCAGCAGCTATAGCGGGGGAGACAATGAGCAGTTCTTC CASSYSGGDNEQFF
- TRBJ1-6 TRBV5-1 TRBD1 TGCGCCAGCAGTTCTGGACAGGCGGAATCACCCCTCCACTTT CASSSGQAESPLHF
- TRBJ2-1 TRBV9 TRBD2 TGTGCCAGCAGCGTGGACGGGGGGGCCTACAATGAGCAGTTCTTC CASSVDGGAYNEQFF
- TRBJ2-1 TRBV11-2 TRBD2 TGTGCCAGCAGCTTAGGGGTTAGCGGGGGGGATGAGCAGTTCTTC CASSLGVSGGDEQFF
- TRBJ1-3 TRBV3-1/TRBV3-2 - TGTGCCAGCAGCCAACACAGGGAAATTCGAAACACCATATATTTT CASSQHREIRNTIYF
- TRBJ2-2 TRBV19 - TGTGCCAGTAGTGTACCGACAGGTTGGGGAACCGGGGAGCTGTTTTTT CASSVPTGWGTGELFF
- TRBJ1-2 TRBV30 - TGTGCCTGGAGTGCCTCCGTGGGCGGCTACACCTTC CAWSASVGGYTF
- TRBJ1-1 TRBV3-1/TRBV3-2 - TGTGCCAGCAGCCAAGATTTTACTGGAGCTTTCTTT CASSQDFTGAFF
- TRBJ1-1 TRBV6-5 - TGTGCCAGCAGTTTAGGAGGGACTAACACTGAAGCTTTCTTT CASSLGGTNTEAFF
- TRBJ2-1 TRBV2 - TGTGCCAGCAGCGCGAGGATAGGGGCCTACAATGAGCAGTTCTTC CASSARIGAYNEQFF
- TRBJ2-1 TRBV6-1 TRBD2 TGTGCCAGCAGTGATACCGGGACTAGCGGCAATGAGCAGTTCTTC CASSDTGTSGNEQFF
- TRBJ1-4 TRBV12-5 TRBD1 TGTGCTAGTGCCCCTGGGACAGGGGCTGAAAAACTGTTTTTT CASAPGTGAEKLFF
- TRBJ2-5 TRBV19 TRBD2 TGTGCCAGTAGTATGAGGGGAGGGGTACAAGAGACCCAGTACTTC CASSMRGGVQETQYF
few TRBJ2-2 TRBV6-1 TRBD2 TGTGCCAGCAGTGAAGTAGCGGGGGAGCCGGGGTGGGAGCTGTTTTTT CASSEVAGEPGWELFF
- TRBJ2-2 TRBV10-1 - TGCGCCAGCTCATCTCTAGCGGGGGAGCTGTTTTTT CASSSLAGELFF
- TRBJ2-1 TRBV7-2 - TGTGCCAGCAGCACTATTTCCAGGACTCTCAATGAGCAGTTCTTC CASSTISRTLNEQFF
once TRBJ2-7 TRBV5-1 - TGCGCCAGCAGCTTGGGACAGGTCGATTACGAGCAGTACTTC CASSLGQVDYEQYF
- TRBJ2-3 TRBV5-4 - TGTGCCAGCAGCTTGATTCAGGGAACAGATACGCAGTATTTT CASSLIQGTDTQYF
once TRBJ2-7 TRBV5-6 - TGTGCCAGCAGCGTACTACAGGGTTCGAGCATCCACGAGCAGTACTTC CASSVLQGSSIHEQYF
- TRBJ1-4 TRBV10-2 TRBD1 TGCGCCAGCAGTGACTACAGGGGGTCAACTAATGAAAAACTGTTTTTT CASSDYRGSTNEKLFF
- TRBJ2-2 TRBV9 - TGTGCCAGCAGCGTAGGGACAGACACCGGGGAGCTGTTTTTT CASSVGTDTGELFF
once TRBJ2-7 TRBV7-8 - TGTGCCAGCAGCCCTAGTGGACTTAACTACGAGCAGTACTTC CASSPSGLNYEQYF
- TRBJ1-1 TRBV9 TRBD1 TGTGCCAGCAGCGCCCTGGGACAGGGGGACACTGAAGCTTTCTTT CASSALGQGDTEAFF
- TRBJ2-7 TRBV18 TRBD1 TGTGCCAGCTCACAACGGGGACAGGGGAATGAGCAGTACTTC CASSQRGQGNEQYF
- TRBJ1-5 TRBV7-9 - TGTGCCAGCAGCTACGAGTCGGAGCCCCAGCATTTT CASSYESEPQHF
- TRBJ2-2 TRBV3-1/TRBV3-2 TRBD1 TGTGCCAGCAGTCGACAGGGGTGGACCGGGGAGCTGTTTTTT CASSRQGWTGELFF